The next 24 T cell receptor beta chains were all read from a single sample in a study of T cells in placental villitis. The immunoSEQ assay was v4. The protocol was immunoSEQ multiplex PCR, while the TCRdb copy is restricted to in-frame clones and leaves out a portion. There are about 770 clones in the sample; over 75% occur only once, and approximately 12% lies in the top ten. Their target antigens are unknown. Findings and caveats of the study: Compared with controls at roughly 0.0059, villitis of unknown etiology placentae showed median clonality about 0.057.

The sequenced sample consisted of placental tissue containing maternal and fetal cells. The receptors derive from a human patient with villitis of unknown etiology; the placental T cells may come from both mother and fetus.

The genes are TRBV2 and TRBJ1-1, with D unclear. Germline V CDR1 and CDR2: SNHLY, FYNNEI. CDR3 length: 14 amino acids. V shed 3 bases and J shed 3 bases, with 11 bases lying between them. CDR3 region: CASSDKGRHTEAFF. The CDR3 bases are TGTGCCAGCAGTGACAAGGGTCGGCACACTGAAGCTTTCTTT.

CDR3 nucleotide sequence: TGTGCCAGCAGCTCTCCGGGACTGGTAAACTACGAGCAGTACTTC. This sequence encodes CASSSPGLVNYEQYF. The J gene is TRBJ2-7, the V gene TRBV7-2; TRBD2 might be the D (6 bases). The CDR3 length is 15 residues. Germline lookup yields CDR1 SGHTA and CDR2 FQGNSA. V was clipped by 4 bases and J by 3 bases, with 16 bases between them. The full variable domain, in which reference TRBV7-2 and TRBJ2-7 provide the parts outside the CDR3, is GAGVSQSPSNKVTEKGKDVELRCDPISGHTALYWYRQSLGQGLEFLIYFQGNSAPDKSGLPSDRFSAERTGGSVSTLTIQRTQQEDSAVYLCASSSPGLVNYEQYFGPGTRLTVT.

The chain uses TRBV6-1 and TRBJ2-5; D may be TRBD1 (5 bases). There are 15 residues in the CDR3. CDR1 and CDR2 (germline): MNHNS, SASEGT. Trimming stripped 3 bases from V and 5 bases from J, with 16 bases between. The chain's CDR3 is CASSERYDSVETQYF. DNA of the CDR3: TGTGCCAGCAGTGAGAGATATGACAGTGTGGAGACCCAGTACTTC.

V gene TRBV5-1 combines with J gene TRBJ1-1, with 7 positions matching TRBD1. Germline assignment: CDR1 SGHRS and CDR2 YFSETQ. V lost 5 bases, J lost 2 bases, and 6 bases stayed unmatched. The CDR3 extends over 14 amino acids. The CDR3 DNA sequence: TGCGCCAGCAGGTCCGGGACAGTTAACACTGAAGCTTTCTTT. Its translation: CASRSGTVNTEAFF.

The table lists this clone with a count of one. The J gene is TRBJ1-2, the V gene TRBV19; D is undetermined. V gave up 0 bases and J gave up 1 base, with 12 bases separating them. The CDR3 runs 16 residues. CDR1 is LNHDA, CDR2 SQIVND, per germline (reference sequence). CDR3 residues: CASSIEIAGINYGYTF. The CDR3 DNA sequence: TGTGCCAGTAGTATAGAGATCGCTGGGATTAACTATGGCTACACCTTC.

The chain carries TRBV25-1 and TRBJ2-3, with D possibly being TRBD2 (5 bases). Germline V gene sequence: CDR1 MGHDK, CDR2 SYGVNS. The length of the CDR3 is 10 residues. The V end lost 8 bases, the J end lost 8 bases, and 8 bases lay between the germline ends. This chain's CDR3 is CASRDITQYF. CDR3 nucleotide sequence: TGTGCCAGCCGGGATATTACGCAGTATTTT.

This clone was seen only a few times. The genes are TRBV5-1 and TRBJ2-7, with 7 bases lining up with TRBD1. J gave up 5 bases and V 2 bases, and 1 base lay outside the gene matches. The CDR3 is 12 residues long. Germline CDR1 and CDR2: SGHRS and YFSETQ. CDR3 nucleotides: TGCGCCAGCAGCTTTACAGGGGACGAGCAGTACTTC. Translated, it gives CASSFTGDEQYF.

The chain employs TRBV7-9 and TRBJ2-1, with 10 nucleotides matching TRBD2. The CDR3 is 15 amino acids. Germline lookup yields CDR1 SEHNR and CDR2 FQNEAQ (reference sequence). V was pared by 4 bases and J by 4 bases, with 4 bases of the junction left unmatched. DNA for the CDR3: TGTGCCAGCAGCTCAGGGACTAGCGCTTACAATGAGCAGTTCTTC. Translated, it gives CASSSGTSAYNEQFF.

The chain joins TRBV5-4 to TRBJ1-2; 12 positions match TRBD1. This CDR3 comprises 15 residues. Trimming removed 6 bases from V and 8 bases from J; junction bases left unmatched: 11. CDR1 and CDR2 from the germline V gene are SGHNT and YYREEE (reference sequence). The CDR3 spells CASIFSGDRGQGYTF. DNA of the CDR3: TGTGCCAGCATCTTTTCCGGGGACAGGGGGCAGGGCTACACCTTC.

This chain joins TRBV11-3 and TRBJ2-2; D not certain. This CDR3 is built from 14 residues. Germline CDR1 reads SGHNT; CDR2 reads YENEEA. The V and J ends lost 3 bases and 4 bases respectively, with 9 bases between them. The CDR3 protein is CASSLSRLTGELFF. CDR3 nucleotide sequence: TGTGCCAGCAGCTTGTCCAGACTCACCGGGGAGCTGTTTTTT.

This clone has only a few counts. The chain combines TRBV5-4 with TRBJ1-2; D is unclear. Germline V gives CDR1 SGHNT, CDR2 YYREEE (reference sequence). The CDR3 runs to 16 residues. The V gene lost 2 bases and the J gene lost 6 bases, with 20 bases spanning the gap. CDR3 sequence: CASSLPRVNGPNGYTF. The CDR3 bases are TGTGCCAGCAGCTTACCCAGAGTAAATGGGCCTAATGGCTACACCTTC.

This clone was recorded a few times. The chain has TRBV6-4 and TRBJ2-7; D is uncertain. Germline-derived CDR1 and CDR2 are MRHNA and SNTAGT. CDR3 length: 12 residues. V was shortened by 2 bases and J by 4 bases, with 6 bases between the two germline ends. The CDR3 here is CASSDRVYEQYF. The CDR3 DNA follows: TGTGCCAGCAGTGACAGGGTTTACGAGCAGTACTTC.

V usage is TRBV6-5 and J usage is TRBJ2-1; TRBD2 is a possible D gene (6 bases). CDR3 length: 14 residues. CDR1 MNHEY and CDR2 SVGAGI come from the germline V gene. Trimming left V 0 bases short and J 6 bases short, with 9 bases between. Written as DNA, the CDR3 is TGTGCCAGCAGTTACTCAGTCGGGGGCAATGAGCAGTTCTTC. Amino acids: CASSYSVGGNEQFF.

This clone was seen more than once but under ten times. The V and J genes are TRBV27 and TRBJ2-1; D not resolved. V was cut by 4 bases and J by 3 bases, with 10 bases left in between. CDR3 length equals 14 residues. CDR1 and CDR2 (germline): MNHEY, SMNVEV (reference sequence). The CDR3 loop reads CASSSGLIYNEQFF. CDR3 nucleotide sequence: TGTGCCAGCAGTTCGGGTCTTATCTACAATGAGCAGTTCTTC.

Worth noting for this clone: Other DNA variants within this sample encode the same CDR3. Here the CDR3 DNA reads TGTGCCAGCAGCTTGGTTGGAGGGGTCAGCTCCTACGAGCAGTACTTC. As protein: CASSLVGGVSSYEQYF. The genes are TRBV5-5 and TRBJ2-7; perhaps TRBD2 as D (6 bases). The V gene's germline CDR1 is SGHKS and CDR2 YYEKEE (reference sequence). V shed 0 bases and J shed 0 bases, with 13 bases lying between them. This CDR3 comprises 16 residues.

This clone has a handful of counts. This rearrangement joins TRBV19 to TRBJ2-5, with D unclear. The V gene's germline CDR1 is LNHDA and CDR2 SQIVND (reference sequence). There are 13 residues in the CDR3. V was shortened by 3 bases and J by 4 bases, with 9 bases between the two germline ends. The CDR3 loop reads CASSIKLAETQYF. The DNA of the CDR3 is TGTGCCAGTAGTATCAAGCTTGCAGAGACCCAGTACTTC.

The chain combines TRBV10-1 with TRBJ2-7; D is perhaps TRBD2 (5 bases). V was shortened by 3 bases and J by 3 bases, with 18 bases between the two germline ends. Germline V gene lookup returns CDR1 WNHNN and CDR2 SYGVQD (reference sequence). The CDR3 loop spans 16 amino acids. CDR3 loop: CASSEQGSVGFYEQYF. CDR3 sequence (DNA): TGCGCCAGCAGTGAACAAGGGAGTGTGGGTTTCTACGAGCAGTACTTC.

Concerning this clone: At the DNA level, this CDR3 is encoded by other sequences in the same sample as well. V usage is TRBV5-1 and J usage is TRBJ2-5; 9 nucleotides agree with TRBD1. Looked up from germline, CDR1 is SGHRS and CDR2 is YFSETQ. The CDR3 has 15 amino acids. The trim removed 0 bases at V and 4 bases at J, leaving 4 bases unmatched. CDR3 bases: TGCGCCAGCAGCTTGGGAGGGACAGGGCGAGAGACCCAGTACTTC. The encoded protein is CASSLGGTGRETQYF.

The V call is TRBV10-3, the J call TRBJ2-2; a possible D gene is TRBD2 (5 bases). Germline V gene data show CDR1 as ENHRY and CDR2 as SYGVKD. Deletions cut 2 bases from V and 0 bases from J, with 10 bases between. The CDR3 contains 16 residues. CDR3 protein: CAISEVISANTGELFF. The CDR3 DNA reads TGTGCCATCAGTGAGGTGATTAGCGCGAACACCGGGGAGCTGTTTTTT.

The V call is TRBV29-1, the J call TRBJ1-2; no firm D call. V shed 1 base and J shed 7 bases, with 16 bases lying between them. The CDR3 consists of 14 residues. Germline V gene sequence: CDR1 SQVTM, CDR2 ANQGSEA. CDR3 bases: TGCAGCGTTGAAGTACCGGACCGGGCCTTTGGCTACACCTTC. Residues: CSVEVPDRAFGYTF.

The chain uses TRBV4-3 and TRBJ1-1; D is possibly TRBD1 (6 bases). CDR3 length: 15 residues. Germline V gene lookup returns CDR1 LGHNA and CDR2 YSLEER. V gave up 0 bases and J gave up 3 bases, with 11 bases separating them. CDR3 sequence reads: CASSQEGNRDTEAFF. CDR3 coding DNA: TGCGCCAGCAGCCAAGAGGGGAACAGGGACACTGAAGCTTTCTTT.

There are a few counts of this clone. V gene TRBV7-7 combines with J gene TRBJ1-5; 10 bases agree with TRBD1. The CDR3 spans 16 residues. Germline trimming cut 3 bases from V and 4 bases from J; bases unmatched to any gene: 6. Per the germline V gene, CDR1 is SSHAT and CDR2 is FNYEAQ (reference sequence). The DNA for the CDR3 is TGTGCCAGCAGCTTCCGGGACAGGGGCGGGAATCAGCCCCAGCATTTT. Translation: CASSFRDRGGNQPQHF.

Relative to its sample, this clone is hyperexpanded. The chain links TRBV7-2 to TRBJ1-5, with 7 nucleotides matching TRBD1. The CDR3 is 15 amino acids. Trimming removed 0 bases from V and 5 bases from J; junction bases left unmatched: 4. Germline CDR1 and CDR2: SGHTA and FQGNSA. CDR3 loop: CASSLAGDSDQPQHF. As DNA, the CDR3 is TGTGCCAGCAGCTTAGCGGGGGACAGCGATCAGCCCCAGCATTTT.

The V and J genes are TRBV6-5 and TRBJ1-1, with D perhaps TRBD1 (5 bases). V lost 0 bases and J 4 bases, leaving 9 bases between the germline ends. CDR1 is MNHEY and CDR2 is SVGAGI in the germline V gene. This CDR3 is built from 14 residues. CDR3 protein: CASSYSGGGTEAFF. The CDR3 DNA reads as TGTGCCAGCAGTTACTCGGGGGGAGGCACTGAAGCTTTCTTT.